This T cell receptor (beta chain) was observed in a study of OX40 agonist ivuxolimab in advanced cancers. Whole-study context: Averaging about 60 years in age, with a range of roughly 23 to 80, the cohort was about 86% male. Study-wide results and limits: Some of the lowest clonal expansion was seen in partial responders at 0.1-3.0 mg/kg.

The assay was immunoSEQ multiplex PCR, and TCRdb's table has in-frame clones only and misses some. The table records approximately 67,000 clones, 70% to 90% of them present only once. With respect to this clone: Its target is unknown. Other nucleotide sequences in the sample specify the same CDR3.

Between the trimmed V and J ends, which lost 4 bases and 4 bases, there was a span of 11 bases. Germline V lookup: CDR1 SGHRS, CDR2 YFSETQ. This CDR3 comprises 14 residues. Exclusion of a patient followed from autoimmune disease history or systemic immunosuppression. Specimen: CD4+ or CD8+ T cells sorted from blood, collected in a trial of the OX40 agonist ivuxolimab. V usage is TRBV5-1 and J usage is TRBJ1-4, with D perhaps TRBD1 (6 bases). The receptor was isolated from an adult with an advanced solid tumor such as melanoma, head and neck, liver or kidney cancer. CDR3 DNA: TGCGCCAGCAGCCCGACAGGACTTAATGAAAAACTGTTTTTT. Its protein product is CASSPTGLNEKLFF.